The 31 T cell receptor beta chains given below trace back to one sample, sequenced in a study of blood T cell repertoires in COVID-19. TCRdb's copy holds only in-frame clones and misses some; the assay was immunoSEQ multiplex PCR. This sample yields approximately 400,000 clones, of which around 88% are seen a single time; 10% to 15% belongs to the top ten. Material: peripheral blood. These receptors all stem from a woman aged 50 to 60 with COVID-19, enrolled during active disease.

The CDR3 here is CASSLGGGRGYTF. The CDR3 DNA sequence: TGTGCCAGCAGCTTAGGCGGGGGTCGGGGCTACACCTTC. The chain joins TRBV7-2 to TRBJ1-2, with a possible D match to TRBD1 (5 bases). CDR1 and CDR2 from the germline V gene are SGHTA and FQGNSA. The CDR3 runs to 13 residues. Trimming pared 1 base from V and 8 bases from J, leaving 11 bases between.

Note on this clone: Other DNA variants within this sample encode the same CDR3. The V call is TRBV3-1 (or the pseudogene TRBV3-2), the J call TRBJ1-3; possibly TRBD1 for D (5 bases). The CDR3 runs to 14 residues. Germline V gives CDR1 LGHDT, CDR2 YNNKEL (reference sequence). Trimming pared 1 base from V and 4 bases from J, leaving 8 bases between. In nucleotides, the CDR3 is TGTGCCAGCAGCCAAGGTACAGGCGGAAACACCATATATTTT. Translated: CASSQGTGGNTIYF.

This clone occurred a few times. This rearrangement joins TRBV6-5 to TRBJ1-1, with D maybe TRBD1 (6 bases). This CDR3 region has 13 residues. The germline V gene has CDR1 MNHEY and CDR2 SVGAGI. V was trimmed by 9 bases and J by 4 bases, leaving 15 bases between them. The DNA of the CDR3 is TGTGCCAGTCGGACGACAGGACCCACTGAAGCTTTCTTT. This sequence encodes CASRTTGPTEAFF.

This rearrangement joins TRBV6-6 to TRBJ2-7; D is undetermined. The CDR3 spans 11 residues. The V gene lost 6 bases and the J gene lost 1 base, with 4 bases spanning the gap. Germline lookup yields CDR1 MNHNY and CDR2 SVGAGI (reference sequence). The CDR3 reads CASSPSYEQYF. The CDR3 region has the DNA TGTGCCAGCAGCCCTTCCTACGAGCAGTACTTC.

The rearrangement links TRBV19 to TRBJ2-5, with 8 bases lining up with TRBD2. Trimming at V came to 8 bases and at J to 3 bases, leaving 11 bases not matched to a gene. The germline V gene has CDR1 LNHDA and CDR2 SQIVND (reference sequence). The CDR3 runs to 15 residues. This CDR3 is CASGDGGGFKETQYF. DNA of the CDR3: TGTGCCAGTGGAGACGGCGGGGGGTTTAAAGAGACCCAGTACTTC.

This chain uses TRBV2 with TRBJ1-5; 7 nucleotides match TRBD1. Germline CDR1 SNHLY, CDR2 FYNNEI. There are 14 residues in the CDR3. J gave up 0 bases and V 6 bases, and 2 bases lay outside the gene matches. The CDR3, as DNA: TGTGCCAGCAGGACAGGGAATAGCAATCAGCCCCAGCATTTT. Its protein is CASRTGNSNQPQHF.

The chain joins TRBV27 to TRBJ2-3; D might be TRBD2 (6 bases). Trimming pared 3 bases from V and 5 bases from J, leaving 6 bases between. The CDR3 is 12 amino acids. Looked up from germline, CDR1 is MNHEY and CDR2 is SMNVEV (reference sequence). For the CDR3, the DNA is TGTGCCAGCAGTTTCGGGGGAGATACGCAGTATTTT. Its protein product is CASSFGGDTQYF.

V gene TRBV4-1 combines with J gene TRBJ1-1; D remains ambiguous. This CDR3 is built from 13 residues. Germline V lookup: CDR1 MGHRA, CDR2 YSYEKL. V lost 1 base to trimming and J lost 6 bases, with 9 bases between them. CDR3 region: CASSQVFGAEAFF. The CDR3 region has the DNA TGCGCCAGCAGCCAAGTTTTCGGTGCTGAAGCTTTCTTT.

This sequence joins TRBV27 and TRBJ1-6, with TRBD1 matching 9 bases. The germline V gene encodes CDR1 MNHEY and CDR2 SMNVEV (reference sequence). The CDR3 is made up of 12 amino acids. The junction had 1 base not matched to a gene; V was cut back by 4 bases and J by 12 bases. This CDR3 is CASSWTGEPLHF. For the CDR3, the DNA is TGTGCCAGCAGTTGGACAGGGGAACCCCTCCACTTT.

V is TRBV19 and J is TRBJ2-3; D may be TRBD1 (5 bases). The germline CDR1 and CDR2 sequences are LNHDA and SQIVND (reference sequence). V was cut by 10 bases and J by 2 bases, with 19 bases left in between. The CDR3 consists of 15 residues. The CDR3 DNA follows: TGTGCCACAAGAAGGGGCACCGTAGTCACAGATACGCAGTATTTT. Its protein is CATRRGTVVTDTQYF.

The V and J genes are TRBV19 and TRBJ2-1, with TRBD2 identical over 10 bases. The CDR3 sequence is 16 residues long. CDR1 LNHDA and CDR2 SQIVND come from the germline V gene (reference sequence). J gave up 3 bases and V 1 base, and 3 bases lay outside the gene matches. The CDR3 DNA reads TGTGCCAGTAGTATAGTTCTAGCGGGGGACTACAATGAGCAGTTCTTC. Protein: CASSIVLAGDYNEQFF.

The V and J genes are TRBV3-1 (or the pseudogene TRBV3-2) and TRBJ2-3; tentatively, D is TRBD1 (5 bases). The V gene's germline CDR1 is LGHDT and CDR2 YNNKEL (reference sequence). The CDR3 consists of 15 residues. With 0 bases removed from V and 2 bases from J, the gap between germline ends came to 9 bases. The CDR3 spells CASSQDPGFTDTQYF. DNA of the CDR3: TGTGCCAGCAGCCAAGATCCAGGGTTCACAGATACGCAGTATTTT.

V usage is TRBV6-1 and J usage is TRBJ2-1, with 9 bases identical to TRBD2. CDR1 is MNHNS, CDR2 SASEGT, per germline. Germline trimming cut 1 base from V and 4 bases from J; bases unmatched to any gene: 2. There are 15 residues in the CDR3. The CDR3 region is CASSEGLAAYNEQFF. The CDR3 bases are TGTGCCAGCAGTGAAGGACTAGCGGCGTACAATGAGCAGTTCTTC.

This chain links TRBV30 with TRBJ2-3, with 9 bases that match TRBD2. After removal of 8 bases from V and 5 bases from J, the junction contained 8 bases not matched to a gene. Germline V lookup: CDR1 GTSNPN, CDR2 SVGIG (reference sequence). This CDR3 is 13 amino acids long. CDR3 nucleotide sequence: TGTGCCCTGGAGGCGGGGGGGGGAGATACGCAGTATTTT. Translated: CALEAGGGDTQYF. The full variable domain, rest sourced from reference TRBV30 and TRBJ2-3, is SQTIHQWPATLVQPVGSPLSLECTVEGTSNPNLYWYRQAAGRGLQLLFYSVGIGQISSEVPQNLSASRPQDRQFILSSKKLLLSDSGFYLCALEAGGGDTQYFGPGTRLTVL.

The chain recombines TRBV19 with TRBJ2-1, with 7 bases aligning to TRBD1. Germline V lookup: CDR1 LNHDA, CDR2 SQIVND (reference sequence). This CDR3 is built from 14 residues. The V and J ends lost 7 bases and 1 base, in that order; junction bases with no gene match: 4. The chain's CDR3 is CASTARGSYNEQFF. CDR3 bases: TGTGCCAGTACCGCCAGGGGGTCCTACAATGAGCAGTTCTTC. Variable domain in full (rest from reference TRBV19 and TRBJ2-1): DGGITQSPKYLFRKEGQNVTLSCEQNLNHDAMYWYRQDPGQGLRLIYYSQIVNDFQKGDIAEGYSVSREKKESFPLTVTSAQKNPTAFYLCASTARGSYNEQFFGPGTRLTVL.

The genes are TRBV5-1 and TRBJ2-5; 12 bases fit TRBD2. CDR3 length: 16 residues. J lost 0 bases, V lost 3 bases, and 3 bases had no gene match. The germline V gene encodes CDR1 SGHRS and CDR2 YFSETQ. The CDR3: CASSSGLAGNQETQYF. The CDR3 nucleotides are TGCGCCAGCAGCTCAGGACTAGCGGGGAACCAAGAGACCCAGTACTTC.

This clone was seen many times. The chain couples TRBV27 to TRBJ1-1; D is undetermined. Germline V gene lookup returns CDR1 MNHEY and CDR2 SMNVEV (reference sequence). This CDR3 spans 9 amino acids. V dropped 6 bases and J dropped 8 bases, with 4 bases sitting between them. The CDR3 region has the DNA TGTGCCAGCAGCCCGGAAGCTTTCTTT. Its translation: CASSPEAFF.

This sequence joins TRBV2 and TRBJ1-2; perhaps TRBD1 as D (6 bases). Trimming pared 6 bases from V and 0 bases from J, leaving 20 bases between. The germline CDR1 and CDR2 sequences are SNHLY and FYNNEI. The CDR3 is 17 amino acids. Written as DNA, the CDR3 is TGTGCCAGCAGCTACAGGGCGCTATTGGTTGCTAACTATGGCTACACCTTC. This translates into CASSYRALLVANYGYTF. Based on the CDR3 plus reference TRBV2 and TRBJ1-2, the full variable domain is EPEVTQTPSHQVTQMGQEVILRCVPISNHLYFYWYRQILGQKVEFLVSFYNNEISEKSEIFDDQFSVERPDGSNFTLKIRSTKLEDSAMYFCASSYRALLVANYGYTFGSGTRLTVV.

This chain joins TRBV6-5 and TRBJ1-2; possible D gene TRBD1, 6 bases. Germline-derived CDR1 and CDR2 are MNHEY and SVGAGI. V was cut by 8 bases and J by 3 bases, with 16 bases left in between. CDR3 size: 14 residues. CDR3 nucleotides: TGTGCCAGCGTCTCACAGGGATGGGACTATGGCTACACCTTC. Translating it yields CASVSQGWDYGYTF.

This clone was seen only once. The rearrangement links TRBV10-3 to TRBJ1-2, with a weak D call TRBD1 (5 bases). The CDR3 length is 14 residues. V gave up 3 bases and J gave up 3 bases, with 11 bases separating them. Germline lookup yields CDR1 ENHRY and CDR2 SYGVKD. CDR3 in amino acids: CAISDSGGDYGYTF. The CDR3 nucleotides are TGTGCCATCAGTGATTCGGGGGGGGACTATGGCTACACCTTC.

The chain recombines TRBV20-1 with TRBJ1-1; D gene unclear. CDR3 length: 11 amino acids. V lost 8 bases to trimming and J lost 11 bases, with 18 bases between them. CDR1 and CDR2 (germline): DFQATT, SNEGSKA (reference sequence). CDR3 sequence: CSTSLSGSAFF. The DNA for the CDR3 is TGCAGTACCAGTCTCTCGGGTTCGGCTTTCTTT.

The chain links TRBV12-3 or TRBV12-4 to TRBJ1-1; 10 nucleotides align to TRBD1. V shed 3 bases and J 12 bases; nucleotides not matched to a gene: 1. The CDR3 has 11 amino acids. CDR3: CASSLGQGTFF. DNA of the CDR3: TGTGCCAGCAGTTTGGGACAGGGGACTTTCTTT.

The chain links TRBV18 to TRBJ2-5, with TRBD2 identical over 8 bases. The CDR3 runs to 17 residues. After removal of 6 bases from V and 2 bases from J, the junction contained 14 bases not matched to a gene. Germline values: CDR1 KGHSH, CDR2 LQKENI. DNA of the CDR3: TGTGCCAGCTCTATGGATGCGGGGGGCTATCAACAAGAGACCCAGTACTTC. It is translated as CASSMDAGGYQQETQYF. Looking up the rest from reference TRBV18 and TRBJ2-5 gives the full variable domain: NAGVMQNPRHLVRRRGQEARLRCSPMKGHSHVYWYRQLPEEGLKFMVYLQKENIIDESGMPKERFSAEFPKEGPSILRIQQVVRGDSAAYFCASSMDAGGYQQETQYFGPGTRLLVL.

V is TRBV5-6 and J is TRBJ1-2, with a weak D call TRBD1 (6 bases). The V gene lost 0 bases and the J gene lost 0 bases, with 12 bases spanning the gap. The germline V gene encodes CDR1 SGHDT and CDR2 YYEEEE. CDR3 length: 16 residues. DNA of the CDR3: TGTGCCAGCAGCTTGGAGGGGGAACCTTCTAACTATGGCTACACCTTC. Its translation is CASSLEGEPSNYGYTF.

The chain employs TRBV19 and TRBJ2-5, with D possibly TRBD1 on 5 matching bases. The V end lost 3 bases, the J end lost 3 bases, and 11 bases lay between the germline ends. Germline V gene lookup returns CDR1 LNHDA and CDR2 SQIVND (reference sequence). The CDR3 is 14 amino acids. CDR3 nucleotide sequence: TGTGCCAGTAGTATTGGGTGGGGCGAAGAGACCCAGTACTTC. This codes for CASSIGWGEETQYF.

This clone occurred once. The rearrangement joins TRBV5-1 to TRBJ1-3; perhaps TRBD1 as D (6 bases). Germline V gives CDR1 SGHRS, CDR2 YFSETQ. Trimming left V 7 bases short and J 0 bases short, with 11 bases between. The length of the CDR3 is 14 residues. DNA of the CDR3: TGCGCCAGCGCTCGGGACACCTCTGGAAACACCATATATTTT. It yields the protein CASARDTSGNTIYF.

The chain uses TRBV7-2 and TRBJ2-2, with a tentative D call TRBD2 (6 bases). The CDR3 is 15 amino acids. V lost 4 bases and J 2 bases, leaving 11 bases between the germline ends. Germline CDR1 SGHTA, CDR2 FQGNSA. The CDR3 region is CASSYRDFNTGELFF. In DNA, the CDR3 is TGTGCCAGCAGCTACCGGGACTTCAACACCGGGGAGCTGTTTTTT. Full variable domain (outside the CDR3, taken from reference TRBV7-2 and TRBJ2-2): GAGVSQSPSNKVTEKGKDVELRCDPISGHTALYWYRQSLGQGLEFLIYFQGNSAPDKSGLPSDRFSAERTGGSVSTLTIQRTQQEDSAVYLCASSYRDFNTGELFFGEGSRLTVL.

The genes are TRBV21-1 and TRBJ2-1; the table's D gene call, TRBD2, was not cross checked with the DNA. TRBV21-1 is deemed a pseudogene. This CDR3 contains 13 residues. The CDR3 region has the DNA TGTGCCAGCAGCCCGGAGTGGAGTAATGAGCAGTTCTTC. It yields the protein CASSPEWSNEQFF.

This rearrangement joins TRBV10-1 to TRBJ1-1; maybe TRBD1 (5 bases). Between the trimmed V and J ends, which lost 2 bases and 2 bases, there was a span of 15 bases. The CDR3 contains 16 residues. The germline V gene encodes CDR1 WNHNN and CDR2 SYGVQD (reference sequence). The CDR3 region is CASSEDGSGINTEAFF. The CDR3 nucleotides are TGCGCCAGCAGTGAGGATGGATCAGGGATAAACACTGAAGCTTTCTTT.

The chain employs TRBV30 and TRBJ2-2, with 10 positions matching TRBD1. The V gene end was trimmed by 5 bases and the J gene end by 4 bases; junction bases not matched to a gene: 7. This CDR3 has 15 residues. Germline V gene data show CDR1 as GTSNPN and CDR2 as SVGIG (reference sequence). The CDR3 nucleotides are TGTGCCTGGGGAAGACAGGGGGCGGTCACCGGGGAGCTGTTTTTT. Its protein is CAWGRQGAVTGELFF.

The chain employs TRBV9 and TRBJ2-3; the D gene is possibly TRBD2 (6 bases). Per the germline V gene, CDR1 is SGDLS and CDR2 is YYNGEE. This CDR3 is built from 15 residues. Trimming cost V 0 bases and J 6 bases, with 14 bases left between them. The CDR3 loop reads CASSVDPRREDTQYF. As DNA, the CDR3 is TGTGCCAGCAGCGTAGACCCCCGCCGGGAGGATACGCAGTATTTT.